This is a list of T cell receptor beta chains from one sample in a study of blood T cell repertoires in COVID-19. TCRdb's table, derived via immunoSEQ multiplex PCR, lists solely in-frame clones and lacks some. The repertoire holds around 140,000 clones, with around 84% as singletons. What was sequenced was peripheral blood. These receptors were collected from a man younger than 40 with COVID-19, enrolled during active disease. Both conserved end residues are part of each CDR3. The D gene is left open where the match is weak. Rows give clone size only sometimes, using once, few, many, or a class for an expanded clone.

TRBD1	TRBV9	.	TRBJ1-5	CASSVEGAQPQHF	TGTGCCAGCAGCGTAGAGGGGGCCCAGCCCCAGCATTTT
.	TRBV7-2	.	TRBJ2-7	CASSTGRAPYEQYF	TGTGCCAGCAGCACAGGGAGGGCCCCCTACGAGCAGTACTTC
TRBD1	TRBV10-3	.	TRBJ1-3	CAIRTGDGAGNTIYF	TGTGCCATCAGGACAGGGGATGGTGCTGGAAACACCATATATTTT
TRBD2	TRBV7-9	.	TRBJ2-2	CASSSGVLAGAANTGELFF	TGTGCCAGCAGCTCGGGGGTGCTAGCGGGAGCGGCGAACACCGGGGAGCTGTTTTTT
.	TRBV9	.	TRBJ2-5	CASSHQGPGAETQYF	TGTGCCAGCAGCCACCAAGGCCCGGGTGCGGAGACCCAGTACTTC
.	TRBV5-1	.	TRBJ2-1	CASRLSPQGGNEQFF	TGCGCCAGCAGACTCTCTCCTCAGGGAGGTAATGAGCAGTTCTTC
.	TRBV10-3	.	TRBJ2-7	CAISDWGLEGGYEQYF	TGTGCCATCAGTGATTGGGGCCTCGAGGGAGGCTACGAGCAGTACTTC
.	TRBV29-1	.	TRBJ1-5	CSVEDPTGLGPQHF	TGCAGCGTTGAAGACCCGACAGGCCTCGGGCCCCAGCATTTT
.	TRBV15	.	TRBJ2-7	CATSQGSRADEQYF	TGTGCCACCAGCCAGGGGAGTAGGGCGGACGAGCAGTACTTC
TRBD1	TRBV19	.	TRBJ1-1	CASSIPTGSVAEAFF	TGTGCCAGTAGTATCCCGACAGGGAGTGTGGCTGAAGCTTTCTTT
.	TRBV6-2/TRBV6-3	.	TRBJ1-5	CASSYSFGGGNQPQHF	TGTGCCAGCAGTTACTCTTTCGGGGGTGGCAATCAGCCCCAGCATTTT
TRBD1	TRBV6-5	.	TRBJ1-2	CASSYSWTGNWGYTF	TGTGCCAGCAGTTACTCATGGACAGGCAATTGGGGCTACACCTTC
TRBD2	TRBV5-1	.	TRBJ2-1	CASTLGGPNNEQFF	TGCGCCAGCACCCTGGGAGGGCCAAACAATGAGCAGTTCTTC
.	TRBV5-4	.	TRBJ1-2	CASSGGQNFIRGYTF	TGTGCCAGCAGCGGGGGACAAAACTTCATCAGGGGCTACACCTTC
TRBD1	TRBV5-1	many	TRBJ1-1	CASSPVGTGSAEAFF	TGCGCCAGCAGCCCGGTCGGGACAGGGTCCGCTGAAGCTTTCTTT
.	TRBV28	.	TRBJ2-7	CASSFYNREQYF	TGTGCCAGCAGTTTCTACAACAGAGAGCAGTACTTC
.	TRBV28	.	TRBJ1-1	CASSSHTGRAEAFF	TGTGCCAGCAGTTCCCACACAGGGAGGGCTGAAGCTTTCTTT
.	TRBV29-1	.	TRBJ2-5	CSVAGQGLETQYF	TGCAGCGTGGCAGGTCAGGGGCTGGAGACCCAGTACTTC
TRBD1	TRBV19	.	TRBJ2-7	CASSFRDRSYEQYF	TGTGCCAGTAGTTTCCGGGACAGGTCCTACGAGCAGTACTTC
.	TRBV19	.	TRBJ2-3	CASSPNTDTQYF	TGTGCCAGTAGCCCCAACACAGATACGCAGTATTTT
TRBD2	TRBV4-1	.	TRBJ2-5	CASSQETSGGETQYF	TGCGCCAGCAGCCAAGAGACTAGCGGGGGAGAGACCCAGTACTTC
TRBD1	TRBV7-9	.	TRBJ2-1	CASSISGTGSYNEQFF	TGTGCCAGCAGCATTTCCGGGACAGGGAGTTACAATGAGCAGTTCTTC
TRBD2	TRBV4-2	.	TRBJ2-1	CASSQEASGRYNEQFF	TGTGCCAGCAGCCAAGAGGCCAGCGGGAGATACAATGAGCAGTTCTTC
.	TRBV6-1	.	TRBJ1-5	CASSEATAQVQHF	TGTGCCAGCAGTGAAGCGACGGCTCAGGTCCAGCATTTT
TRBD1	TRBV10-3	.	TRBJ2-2	CAIGDRVTNTGELFF	TGTGCCATCGGGGACAGGGTAACGAACACCGGGGAGCTGTTTTTT
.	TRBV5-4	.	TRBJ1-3	CASSSDRRLIKGDTIYF	TGTGCCAGCAGCTCGGACCGACGCCTGATTAAAGGGGACACCATATATTTT
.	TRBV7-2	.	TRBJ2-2	CASSDSNTGELFF	TGTGCCAGCAGCGACTCGAACACCGGGGAGCTGTTTTTT
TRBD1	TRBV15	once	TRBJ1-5	CATSRTGSNQPQHF	TGTGCCACCAGCAGGACAGGGAGCAATCAGCCCCAGCATTTT
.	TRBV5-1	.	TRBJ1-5	CASSPDVRGSNQPQHF	TGCGCCAGCAGCCCGGATGTTAGGGGAAGCAATCAGCCCCAGCATTTT
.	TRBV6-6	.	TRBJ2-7	CASSHANYEQYF	TGTGCCAGCAGTCACGCTAACTACGAGCAGTACTTC
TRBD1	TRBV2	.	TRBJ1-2	CASRQGTGGNYGYTF	TGTGCCAGCCGACAGGGGACAGGGGGCAACTATGGCTACACCTTC
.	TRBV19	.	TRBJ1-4	CASISWGPQEKLFF	TGTGCCAGTATTTCATGGGGGCCTCAGGAAAAACTGTTTTTT
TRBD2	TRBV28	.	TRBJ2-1	CASRTSGIRDEQFF	TGTGCCAGCAGGACTAGCGGGATTAGGGATGAGCAGTTCTTC
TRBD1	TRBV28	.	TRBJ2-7	CASSSAGTGEHEQYF	TGTGCCAGCAGTTCTGCCGGGACAGGGGAACACGAGCAGTACTTC
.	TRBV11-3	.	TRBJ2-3	CASSSPGGFTDTQYF	TGTGCCAGCAGCTCGCCCGGAGGGTTCACAGATACGCAGTATTTT
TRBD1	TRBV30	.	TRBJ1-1	CAWRPTGGLVNSEAFF	TGTGCCTGGAGACCAACAGGGGGCTTGGTTAACAGTGAAGCTTTCTTT
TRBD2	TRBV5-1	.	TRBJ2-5	CASSRGGSGRGETQYF	TGCGCCAGCAGCCGCGGGGGTAGCGGGAGAGGAGAGACCCAGTACTTC
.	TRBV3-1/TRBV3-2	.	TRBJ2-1	CASSHSGGAEQFF	TGTGCCAGCAGCCATAGTGGGGGCGCTGAGCAGTTCTTC
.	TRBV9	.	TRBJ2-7	CASSPGTFTYEQYF	TGTGCCAGCAGCCCCGGGACATTTACCTACGAGCAGTACTTC
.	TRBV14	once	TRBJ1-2	CANSQRPGNGYTF	TGTGCCAACAGCCAAAGGCCAGGGAATGGCTACACCTTC
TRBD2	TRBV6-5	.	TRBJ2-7	CASRDTSGISYEQYF	TGTGCCAGCAGAGATACTAGCGGGATTTCCTACGAGCAGTACTTC
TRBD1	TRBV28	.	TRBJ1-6	CASSLLTRTGSSYNSPLHF	TGTGCCAGCAGTTTATTAACTAGGACAGGGAGCTCCTATAATTCACCCCTCCACTTT
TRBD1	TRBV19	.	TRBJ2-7	CATWKGAVLGEQYF	TGTGCCACCTGGAAGGGGGCCGTGTTGGGTGAGCAGTACTTC
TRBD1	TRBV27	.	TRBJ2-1	CASKRTGTGDNEQFF	TGTGCCAGCAAAAGGACCGGGACAGGAGACAATGAGCAGTTCTTC
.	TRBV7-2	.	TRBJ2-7	CASSPQTGAGGYEQYF	TGTGCCAGCAGCCCCCAGACGGGAGCGGGCGGATACGAGCAGTACTTC
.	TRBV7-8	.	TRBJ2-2	CASSRGPTRNTGELFF	TGTGCCAGCAGCCGAGGACCGACTAGGAACACCGGGGAGCTGTTTTTT